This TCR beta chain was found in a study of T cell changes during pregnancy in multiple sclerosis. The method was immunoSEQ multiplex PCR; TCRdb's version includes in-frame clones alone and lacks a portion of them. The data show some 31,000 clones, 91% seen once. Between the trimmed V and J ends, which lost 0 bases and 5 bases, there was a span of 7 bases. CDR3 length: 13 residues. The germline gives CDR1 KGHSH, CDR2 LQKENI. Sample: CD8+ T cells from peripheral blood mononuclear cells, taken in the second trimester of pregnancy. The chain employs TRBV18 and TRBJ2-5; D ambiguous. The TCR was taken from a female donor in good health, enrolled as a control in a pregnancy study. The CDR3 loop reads CASSPPEEETQYF. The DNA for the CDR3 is TGTGCCAGCTCACCACCTGAGGAGGAGACCCAGTACTTC.